A selection of T cell receptor beta chains follows, all from one sample in a study of CD8 T cells in Susac syndrome. A single record per CDR3 protein comes from TCRdb applying MiXCR to the immunoSEQ multiplex PCR reads. Among a few hundred thousand distinct CDR3 sequences, 75% to 90% were seen once, and the ten largest hold approximately 0.12%. Sequencing used CD8+ T cells from PBMCs. These receptors were taken from a human donor with multiple sclerosis. Each CDR3 is given with its conserved first and last residue. Each record gives: D gene, V gene, J gene, clone size, CDR3 protein, CDR3 DNA. A D gene is named only where the DNA matches it firmly. Size tells how often a clone was seen (once, few, many) or the class of an expanded clone, and some rows leave it out.

d_call: .; v_call: TRBV7-2; j_call: TRBJ2-1; clone_size: once; cdr3_aa: CASSLVVEQFF; cdr3_nt: TGTGCCAGCAGCTTAGTCGTAGAGCAGTTCTTC
d_call: TRBD2; v_call: TRBV7-9; j_call: TRBJ2-7; clone_size: once; cdr3_aa: CASSLLTSGKSYEQYF; cdr3_nt: TGTGCCAGCAGCTTATTGACTAGCGGGAAGTCCTACGAGCAGTACTTC
d_call: .; v_call: TRBV6-1; j_call: TRBJ1-2; clone_size: .; cdr3_aa: CASSEVGQPHYGYTF; cdr3_nt: TGTGCCAGCAGTGAAGTTGGACAGCCTCACTATGGCTACACCTTC
d_call: .; v_call: TRBV5-1; j_call: TRBJ2-5; clone_size: .; cdr3_aa: CASSTEQWGAETQYF; cdr3_nt: TGCGCCAGCAGCACGGAACAATGGGGGGCCGAGACCCAGTACTTC
d_call: TRBD1; v_call: TRBV4-1; j_call: TRBJ1-5; clone_size: .; cdr3_aa: CASSQSPQGANQPQHF; cdr3_nt: TGCGCCAGCAGCCAATCACCCCAGGGGGCGAATCAGCCCCAGCATTTT
d_call: .; v_call: TRBV29-1; j_call: TRBJ1-3; clone_size: once; cdr3_aa: CSAGVGGNTIYF; cdr3_nt: TGCAGCGCCGGGGTTGGTGGAAACACCATATATTTT
d_call: .; v_call: TRBV27; j_call: TRBJ2-7; clone_size: .; cdr3_aa: CASSTGLDRLTYEQYF; cdr3_nt: TGTGCCAGCAGCACCGGTCTGGACAGACTTACCTACGAGCAGTACTTC
d_call: TRBD1; v_call: TRBV29-1; j_call: TRBJ2-7; clone_size: .; cdr3_aa: CSVGQGASYEQYF; cdr3_nt: TGCAGCGTTGGACAGGGGGCCTCCTACGAGCAGTACTTC
d_call: .; v_call: TRBV9; j_call: TRBJ1-3; clone_size: .; cdr3_aa: CASSEGGNGNTIYF; cdr3_nt: TGTGCCAGCAGCGAGGGGGGGAATGGAAACACCATATATTTT
d_call: .; v_call: TRBV19; j_call: TRBJ2-1; clone_size: .; cdr3_aa: CASSIGLRVEQFF; cdr3_nt: TGTGCCAGTAGTATTGGTTTGAGGGTTGAGCAGTTCTTC
d_call: TRBD1; v_call: TRBV20-1; j_call: TRBJ2-7; clone_size: .; cdr3_aa: CSARAVYEDRATYEQYF; cdr3_nt: TGCAGTGCTAGAGCCGTATACGAGGACAGGGCCACCTACGAGCAGTACTTC
d_call: TRBD1; v_call: TRBV2; j_call: TRBJ2-1; clone_size: .; cdr3_aa: CARTLVGTGTHEQFF; cdr3_nt: TGTGCCAGAACTCTCGTCGGGACAGGGACCCATGAGCAGTTCTTC
d_call: .; v_call: TRBV4-1; j_call: TRBJ2-2; clone_size: few; cdr3_aa: CASSQDPPGELFF; cdr3_nt: TGCGCCAGCAGCCAAGATCCCCCCGGGGAGCTGTTTTTT
d_call: TRBD1; v_call: TRBV7-9; j_call: TRBJ2-5; clone_size: .; cdr3_aa: CASSPSGQGAAAQYF; cdr3_nt: TGTGCCAGCAGCCCCTCTGGACAGGGGGCCGCGGCCCAGTACTTC
d_call: .; v_call: TRBV11-2; j_call: TRBJ1-2; clone_size: .; cdr3_aa: CASSYRATYNYGYTF; cdr3_nt: TGTGCCAGCAGCTATCGAGCGACGTATAACTATGGCTACACCTTC
d_call: .; v_call: TRBV4-1; j_call: TRBJ2-5; clone_size: .; cdr3_aa: CASSQELADIRKETQYF; cdr3_nt: TGCGCCAGCAGCCAAGAGTTAGCGGACATACGTAAAGAGACCCAGTACTTC
d_call: .; v_call: TRBV27; j_call: TRBJ1-1; clone_size: once; cdr3_aa: CASSPWGATEAFF; cdr3_nt: TGTGCCAGCAGTCCCTGGGGCGCCACTGAAGCTTTCTTT
d_call: .; v_call: TRBV7-2; j_call: TRBJ1-2; clone_size: .; cdr3_aa: CASSIDLQVSLLGYTF; cdr3_nt: TGTGCCAGCAGTATCGACCTCCAGGTTTCCTTATTAGGCTACACCTTC
d_call: TRBD1; v_call: TRBV12-5; j_call: TRBJ2-1; clone_size: .; cdr3_aa: CASGFDRGTGNEQFF; cdr3_nt: TGTGCTAGTGGTTTCGACAGGGGAACGGGGAATGAGCAGTTCTTC
d_call: .; v_call: TRBV13; j_call: TRBJ2-7; clone_size: .; cdr3_aa: CASSLGDGQGPYEQYF; cdr3_nt: TGTGCCAGCAGCTTAGGCGATGGACAAGGGCCCTACGAGCAGTACTTC
d_call: TRBD2; v_call: TRBV5-1; j_call: TRBJ2-1; clone_size: .; cdr3_aa: CASSLESGGGNEQFF; cdr3_nt: TGCGCCAGCAGCTTGGAAAGCGGGGGTGGGAATGAGCAGTTCTTC
d_call: .; v_call: TRBV29-1; j_call: TRBJ2-5; clone_size: .; cdr3_aa: CSVEQQETQYF; cdr3_nt: TGCAGCGTTGAACAGCAAGAGACCCAGTACTTC
d_call: .; v_call: TRBV10-1; j_call: TRBJ1-3; clone_size: .; cdr3_aa: CASSESTLGRSGNTIYF; cdr3_nt: TGCGCCAGCAGTGAGTCGACCTTAGGTCGCTCTGGAAACACCATATATTTT
d_call: .; v_call: TRBV4-1; j_call: TRBJ1-2; clone_size: .; cdr3_aa: CASSQVSDDGYTF; cdr3_nt: TGCGCCAGCAGCCAAGTTTCGGATGATGGCTACACCTTC
d_call: .; v_call: TRBV7-3; j_call: TRBJ2-3; clone_size: .; cdr3_aa: CASSLLEHGSTDTQYF; cdr3_nt: TGTGCCAGCAGCTTATTGGAACATGGAAGCACAGATACGCAGTATTTT
d_call: TRBD2; v_call: TRBV4-2; j_call: TRBJ2-1; clone_size: .; cdr3_aa: CASSPQRGQGNEQFF; cdr3_nt: TGTGCCAGCAGCCCTCAGCGGGGCCAGGGCAATGAGCAGTTCTTC
d_call: .; v_call: TRBV27; j_call: TRBJ2-1; clone_size: .; cdr3_aa: CASSITGSNEQFF; cdr3_nt: TGTGCCAGCAGTATCACAGGGAGCAATGAGCAGTTCTTC
d_call: .; v_call: TRBV12-3/TRBV12-4; j_call: TRBJ2-7; clone_size: few; cdr3_aa: CASSPGSQDEQYF; cdr3_nt: TGTGCCAGCAGCCCCGGCTCCCAGGACGAGCAGTACTTC
d_call: TRBD1; v_call: TRBV10-3; j_call: TRBJ2-7; clone_size: .; cdr3_aa: CAISDWTGVYEQYF; cdr3_nt: TGTGCCATCAGTGACTGGACAGGGGTCTACGAGCAGTACTTC
d_call: .; v_call: TRBV30; j_call: TRBJ1-5; clone_size: .; cdr3_aa: CAWSRSKQPDQPQHF; cdr3_nt: TGTGCCTGGAGCAGATCAAAACAACCCGATCAGCCCCAGCATTTT
d_call: .; v_call: TRBV4-1; j_call: TRBJ1-5; clone_size: .; cdr3_aa: CASSQTPAGANQPQHF; cdr3_nt: TGCGCCAGCAGCCAAACCCCGGCAGGAGCCAATCAGCCCCAGCATTTT
d_call: .; v_call: TRBV19; j_call: TRBJ1-1; clone_size: .; cdr3_aa: CASSSSYWNTEAFF; cdr3_nt: TGTGCCAGTAGTTCGTCGTACTGGAACACTGAAGCTTTCTTT
d_call: .; v_call: TRBV9; j_call: TRBJ2-7; clone_size: few; cdr3_aa: CASSVAPLSSYEQYF; cdr3_nt: TGTGCCAGCAGCGTAGCTCCCCTGAGCTCCTACGAGCAGTACTTC
d_call: .; v_call: TRBV10-2; j_call: TRBJ1-2; clone_size: .; cdr3_aa: CASSEEINYGYTF; cdr3_nt: TGCGCCAGCAGTGAAGAGATTAACTATGGCTACACCTTC
d_call: .; v_call: TRBV12-3/TRBV12-4; j_call: TRBJ2-7; clone_size: .; cdr3_aa: CASTWSWGEQYF; cdr3_nt: TGTGCCAGCACCTGGTCTTGGGGGGAGCAGTACTTC
d_call: .; v_call: TRBV20-1; j_call: TRBJ1-5; clone_size: .; cdr3_aa: CSAAISEPYSNQPQHF; cdr3_nt: TGCAGTGCTGCTATCTCGGAACCGTATAGCAATCAGCCCCAGCATTTT
d_call: .; v_call: TRBV5-6; j_call: TRBJ2-7; clone_size: .; cdr3_aa: CASSRPGLSAYEQYF; cdr3_nt: TGTGCCAGCAGCCGCCCGGGACTCTCGGCATACGAGCAGTACTTC
d_call: TRBD1; v_call: TRBV25-1; j_call: TRBJ2-7; clone_size: .; cdr3_aa: CASSAPGQAYQEQYF; cdr3_nt: TGTGCCAGCAGTGCGCCGGGACAGGCCTACCAGGAGCAGTACTTC
d_call: .; v_call: TRBV7-8; j_call: TRBJ2-7; clone_size: .; cdr3_aa: CASLSRVEGVSSYEQYF; cdr3_nt: TGTGCCAGTCTTTCTAGAGTGGAGGGGGTTTCCTCCTACGAGCAGTACTTC
d_call: .; v_call: TRBV5-4; j_call: TRBJ1-1; clone_size: .; cdr3_aa: CASSLIVATDTEAFF; cdr3_nt: TGTGCCAGCAGCTTGATTGTTGCGACAGACACTGAAGCTTTCTTT
d_call: .; v_call: TRBV27; j_call: TRBJ1-1; clone_size: .; cdr3_aa: CASSFDSGSTEAFF; cdr3_nt: TGTGCCAGCAGTTTTGACTCGGGAAGCACTGAAGCTTTCTTT
d_call: .; v_call: TRBV6-1; j_call: TRBJ2-3; clone_size: few; cdr3_aa: CASSEWSSPPTDTQYF; cdr3_nt: TGTGCCAGCAGTGAATGGTCCTCACCCCCCACAGATACGCAGTATTTT